These 28 T cell receptor beta chains share one sample of origin, sequenced in a study of blood T cells in healthy people across ages (dated by TCRdb to 2013 to 2016). The protocol used for the library was 5' RACE. Reads for this sample came from an Illumina HiSeq 2500. A second PCR of about 7 to 12 cycles was run with a J-beta primer mix and a sample-barcoded 5' primer. In-frame beta chains were kept once TCRdb had trimmed the public reads at Q25 with fastp and called clones with MiXCR. For every CDR3 protein sequence, its rows merge into one entry that carries the most common genes and DNA. The sample table records hundreds of thousands of distinct CDR3 sequences; approximately 25% of these occur just once. 8.7% of the sample is held by the ten biggest clonotypes. These data are also associated with another study on T cells of mothers and their children.

Sequenced sample: blood. The receptors originated from a boy aged 5 to 17 in good health.

Of note for this clonotype: Because the CDR3 is missing its conserved closing phenylalanine or tryptophan, this is likely a read error. This chain links TRBV12-3 or TRBV12-4 with TRBJ2-1, with D perhaps matching TRBD2 (7 bases). The CDR3 totals 13 residues. Trimming took 7 bases from V and 9 from J, leaving 16 bases between them. In DNA, the CDR3 is TGTGCCAGCACCCAGGCGGGGGCCGGTGAGCAGTTCTCC. Translation: CASTQAGAGEQFS.

This clonotype was detected a few times. The chain recombines TRBV28 with TRBJ1-4; 7 positions agree with TRBD1. Looked up from germline, CDR1 is MDHEN and CDR2 is SYDVKM. The CDR3 has 16 amino acids. Losses at the gene ends were 8 bases for V and 8 bases for J; bases not matched to a gene: 17. CDR3 sequence: CASRGRGRGDQEKLFF. CDR3 nucleotide sequence: TGTGCCAGCCGAGGGAGGGGGCGAGGGGACCAAGAAAAACTGTTTTTT. The whole variable domain, remainder taken from reference TRBV28 and TRBJ1-4, is DVKVTQSSRYLVKRTGEKVFLECVQDMDHENMFWYRQDPGLGLRLIYFSYDVKMKEKGDIPEGYSVSREKKERFSLILESASTNQTSMYLCASRGRGRGDQEKLFFGSGTQLSVL.

The chain links TRBV4-3 to TRBJ2-5, with D tentatively TRBD1 (5 bases). Per the germline V gene, CDR1 is LGHNA and CDR2 is YSLEER. The CDR3 runs 14 residues. V lost 5 bases and J 0 bases, leaving 10 bases between the germline ends. The CDR3 DNA reads as TGCGCCAGCAGCGCCCACAGGAACCAAGAGACCCAGTACTTC. Protein product: CASSAHRNQETQYF.

This clonotype was counted ten times or more. The CDR3 region has the DNA TGTGCCAGCTCGCCTCAGTACCAAGAGACCCAGTACTTC. The encoded protein is CASSPQYQETQYF. This chain connects TRBV18 to TRBJ2-5; D remains unclear. This CDR3 spans 13 amino acids. V dropped 6 bases and J dropped 0 bases, with 8 bases sitting between them. Germline values: CDR1 KGHSH, CDR2 LQKENI. Variable domain in full (rest from reference TRBV18 and TRBJ2-5): NAGVMQNPRHLVRRRGQEARLRCSPMKGHSHVYWYRQLPEEGLKFMVYLQKENIIDESGMPKERFSAEFPKEGPSILRIQQVVRGDSAAYFCASSPQYQETQYFGPGTRLLVL.

This clonotype showed up just a few times. The V and J genes are TRBV7-2 and TRBJ1-2; D is undetermined. The CDR3 covers 15 residues. Germline V CDR1 and CDR2: SGHTA, FQGNSA. The V end lost 2 bases, the J end lost 9 bases, and 19 bases lay between the germline ends. In DNA form, the CDR3 reads TGTGCCAGCAGCTTATCGGGGAAATGGGATGGACGCTACACCTTC. Its protein is CASSLSGKWDGRYTF.

The CDR3 nucleotides read TGTGCCAGCAGTTTAACAGCGTTCCCCCAGTACTTC. Amino acids: CASSLTAFPQYF. The rearrangement links TRBV27 to TRBJ2-5; D is undetermined. CDR1 and CDR2 (germline): MNHEY, SMNVEV (reference sequence). The V and J ends lost 2 bases and 9 bases respectively, with 10 bases between them. This CDR3 has 12 amino acids.

This clonotype was seen only a few times. V is TRBV12-3 or TRBV12-4 and J is TRBJ2-1; D is ambiguous. The CDR3 has 15 amino acids. The V and J ends lost 2 bases and 2 bases respectively, with 10 bases between them. DNA for the CDR3: TGTGCCAGCAGTTTAAAGGGTTGGGCCTACAATGAGCAGTTCTTC. Encoded protein: CASSLKGWAYNEQFF.

This chain links TRBV7-9 with TRBJ2-2; 7 nucleotides align to TRBD2. Losses at the gene ends were 5 bases for V and 5 bases for J; bases not matched to a gene: 5. The CDR3 contains 14 residues. CDR1 and CDR2 from the germline V gene are SEHNR and FQNEAQ (reference sequence). CDR3 protein: CASSGQRGTGELFF. The CDR3, as DNA: TGTGCCAGCAGCGGGCAGCGGGGAACCGGGGAGCTGTTTTTT.

This clonotype was observed a handful of times. The CDR3, as DNA: TGTGCCAGCAGTCTACTAGCGGGATATAACAATGAGCAGTTCTTC. Amino acid sequence: CASSLLAGYNNEQFF. The chain links TRBV6-2 or TRBV6-3 to TRBJ2-1; TRBD2 matches at 10 bases. From germline, CDR1 is MNHEY and CDR2 SVGEGT. This CDR3 has 15 residues. The trim removed 5 bases at V and 5 bases at J, leaving 6 bases unmatched.

This clonotype appeared a few times. This chain uses TRBV29-1 with TRBJ2-1; possibly TRBD1 or TRBD2 for D (5 bases each). The germline gives CDR1 SQVTM, CDR2 ANQGSEA. Trimming shortened V by 6 bases and J by 3 bases, and 18 bases separated the two germline ends. The CDR3 covers 15 residues. DNA of the CDR3: TGCAGCGTCTCTCTCGGGGCAGGAGTCTACAATGAGCAGTTCTTC. Its protein product is CSVSLGAGVYNEQFF.

In this sample, this clonotype turned up a few times. The chain uses TRBV12-3 or TRBV12-4 and TRBJ2-1; no clear D. The CDR3 contains 14 residues. Trimming cost V 5 bases and J 0 bases, with 8 bases left between them. CDR3 loop: CASSPRYSYNEQFF. The CDR3 nucleotides are TGTGCCAGCAGTCCCCGGTACTCCTACAATGAGCAGTTCTTC.

The chain combines TRBV9 with TRBJ1-2; D not resolved. This CDR3 has 12 residues. V gave up 2 bases and J gave up 6 bases, with 8 bases separating them. Germline V CDR1 and CDR2: SGDLS, YYNGEE. The CDR3 spells CASSVNLDGYTF. The CDR3 region has the DNA TGTGCCAGCAGCGTGAACCTGGATGGCTACACCTTC.

This clonotype was seen a few times. The rearrangement links TRBV2 to TRBJ1-4; D ambiguous. The CDR3 contains 15 residues. The germline V gene has CDR1 SNHLY and CDR2 FYNNEI. V shed 6 bases and J shed 7 bases, with 18 bases lying between them. In nucleotides, the CDR3 is TGTGCCAGCAGCCCCGGCACTTCAAGCAGTGAAAAACTGTTTTTT. Protein sequence: CASSPGTSSSEKLFF.

The chain joins TRBV6-1 to TRBJ2-5, with 8 bases that match TRBD1. Germline values: CDR1 MNHNS, CDR2 SASEGT. Trimming took 6 bases from V and 11 from J; bases not matched to a gene: 23. The CDR3 spans 17 residues. The CDR3 spells CASRETGESSGVWEQYF. CDR3 in DNA: TGTGCCAGCAGGGAGACAGGGGAATCTAGTGGGGTCTGGGAGCAGTACTTC.

This clonotype was seen only once. This chain links TRBV12-3 or TRBV12-4 with TRBJ2-4; D is ambiguous. V lost 0 bases and J lost 3, with 9 bases in between. CDR3 length: 15 amino acids. The chain's CDR3 is CASSLAPLVKNIQYF. For the CDR3, the DNA is TGTGCCAGCAGTTTAGCACCGTTAGTCAAAAACATTCAGTACTTC.

This clonotype was seen a few times. The chain has TRBV19 and TRBJ1-2, with D possibly matching TRBD1 (5 bases). CDR1 is LNHDA and CDR2 is SQIVND in the germline V gene (reference sequence). V dropped 10 bases and J dropped 0 bases, with 24 bases sitting between them. The CDR3 is 17 residues long. CDR3 nucleotides: TGTGCCACCAAACCAAGAGGGGCTTTTTCAGCTAACTATGGCTACACCTTC. Its translation is CATKPRGAFSANYGYTF. Using reference TRBV19 and TRBJ1-2 for the parts outside the CDR3, the full variable domain is DGGITQSPKYLFRKEGQNVTLSCEQNLNHDAMYWYRQDPGQGLRLIYYSQIVNDFQKGDIAEGYSVSREKKESFPLTVTSAQKNPTAFYLCATKPRGAFSANYGYTFGSGTRLTVV.

The chain recombines TRBV5-1 with TRBJ2-2; TRBD1 might be the D (6 bases). Germline CDR1 and CDR2: SGHRS and YFSETQ. V dropped 5 bases and J dropped 1 base, with 21 bases sitting between them. The length of the CDR3 is 18 residues. The CDR3 DNA is TGCGCCAGCAGGTACAAACCCAGGGGCTCCGAGAACACCGGGGAGCTGTTTTTT. Amino acid sequence: CASRYKPRGSENTGELFF.

This clonotype was observed a handful of times. The genes are TRBV12-3 or TRBV12-4 and TRBJ1-3, with 7 bases lining up with TRBD1. The CDR3 is 14 residues long. V was clipped by 6 bases and J by 2 bases; unmatched bases: 4. CDR3 sequence reads: CASSLGQAGNTIYF. CDR3 nucleotide sequence: TGTGCCAGCAGCCTAGGACAGGCTGGAAACACCATATATTTT.

This clonotype was observed many times. CDR3 DNA sequence: TGTGCCTGGAGTGTAGACCGCTACGAGCAGTACTTC. It encodes CAWSVDRYEQYF. This sequence joins TRBV30 and TRBJ2-7; D is uncertain. Deletions cut 0 bases from V and 3 bases from J, with 6 bases between. Looked up from germline, CDR1 is GTSNPN and CDR2 is SVGIG (reference sequence). The CDR3 runs 12 residues.

The CDR3 DNA reads as TGTGCCAGCAGTCCTAGGACGGGGGGAGCGAACACCGGGGAGCTGTTTTTT. Translated: CASSPRTGGANTGELFF. The rearrangement uses TRBV2 and TRBJ2-2; TRBD2 agrees at 7 bases. J gave up 0 bases and V 5 bases, and 9 bases lay outside the gene matches. The germline V gene has CDR1 SNHLY and CDR2 FYNNEI. This CDR3 comprises 17 residues.

The chain recombines TRBV4-1 with TRBJ2-2, with 10 bases that match TRBD1. Germline CDR1 reads MGHRA; CDR2 reads YSYEKL. The J segment lost 1 base and the V segment lost 6 bases, leaving 11 bases of the junction unmatched. The CDR3 sequence is 18 residues long. CDR3 DNA sequence: TGCGCCAGCAGGTCGGGCGGACAGGGGGTCATGAACACCGGGGAGCTGTTTTTT. Translation: CASRSGGQGVMNTGELFF.

This rearrangement joins TRBV20-1 to TRBJ1-4; D remains ambiguous. In germline, CDR1 is DFQATT, CDR2 SNEGSKA (reference sequence). V lost 6 bases and J 0 bases, leaving 11 bases between the germline ends. The CDR3 spans 14 residues. CDR3 protein: CSAPLSATNEKLFF. CDR3 in DNA: TGCAGTGCGCCACTGAGTGCAACTAATGAAAAACTGTTTTTT.

This clonotype was observed a single time. CDR3 nucleotide sequence: TGTGCCAGCAGCTCCCCACAGCGGGGGGGCCGGGATGAGCAGTTCTTC. As protein: CASSSPQRGGRDEQFF. V is TRBV5-4 and J is TRBJ2-5, with 10 positions matching TRBD2. TRBJ2-1 explains the end of the DNA better; the J call may be wrong. The CDR3 covers 16 residues. Per the germline V gene, CDR1 is SGHNT and CDR2 is YYREEE (reference sequence).

This clonotype came up once. V gene TRBV28 combines with J gene TRBJ2-7, with 7 bases lining up with TRBD2. V lost 5 bases and J lost 5; bases outside the gene matches: 15. Germline lookup yields CDR1 MDHEN and CDR2 SYDVKM. The CDR3 runs to 16 residues. CDR3 nucleotides: TGTGCCAGCAGTCCGATAGCGGGTCCGGGGGTCCACGAGCAGTACTTC. It translates to CASSPIAGPGVHEQYF.

CDR3 DNA sequence: TGTGCCAGCAGCTTAGATAGTCCCCAGGAGACCCAGTACTTC. Its protein product is CASSLDSPQETQYF. The chain uses TRBV7-2 and TRBJ2-5; D gene uncertain. The CDR3 has 14 residues. V shed 1 base and J shed 5 bases, with 11 bases lying between them. The germline V gene encodes CDR1 SGHTA and CDR2 FQGNSA. Full variable domain (rest looked up from reference TRBV7-2 and TRBJ2-5): GAGVSQSPSNKVTEKGKDVELRCDPISGHTALYWYRQSLGQGLEFLIYFQGNSAPDKSGLPSDRFSAERTGGSVSTLTIQRTQQEDSAVYLCASSLDSPQETQYFGPGTRLLVL.

The chain carries TRBV19 and TRBJ1-2; no definite D call. Germline V gives CDR1 LNHDA, CDR2 SQIVND (reference sequence). The CDR3 covers 13 residues. V dropped 3 bases and J dropped 8 bases, with 13 bases sitting between them. The CDR3 DNA reads TGTGCCAGTAGTATGATCCAACCTCGGGGCTACACCTTC. Protein: CASSMIQPRGYTF.

The chain combines TRBV4-3 with TRBJ2-1, with 8 positions matching TRBD2. The CDR3 has 19 amino acids. The trim removed 0 bases at V and 3 bases at J, leaving 13 bases unmatched. Germline loops: CDR1 LGHNA, CDR2 YSLEER. The CDR3: CASSQEWGASGGLYNEQFF. The CDR3 bases are TGCGCCAGCAGCCAAGAATGGGGTGCGAGCGGGGGCCTCTACAATGAGCAGTTCTTC.

This clonotype has a handful of counts. CDR3 DNA sequence: TGTGCCAGCAGCAAACAGGGGGCGAACAAAGAGGATACGCAGTATTTT. The encoded protein is CASSKQGANKEDTQYF. The chain uses TRBV5-5 and TRBJ2-3; 9 bases map to TRBD1. Trimming cost V 4 bases and J 6 bases; bases outside gene matches: 12. The germline CDR1 and CDR2 sequences are SGHKS and YYEKEE (reference sequence). This CDR3 contains 16 residues.